This T cell receptor beta chain was documented in a study of read filtering for tumor transcriptome and immune sequencing. Study at large: Mean patient age was 65.9 years, range roughly 45 to 85; 17 to 20 male, 14 female.

Molecular barcoded adaptors covering alpha/delta and beta/gamma chains were used on about 390 ng RNA. TCRdb redid the calling of the reads with MiXCR, one entry per CDR3 protein. Among 75,000 to 95,000 distinct CDR3 sequences, 20% to 25% were seen once, and the ten largest hold more than 9.5%. This CDR3 comprises 16 residues. This clonotype showed up many times. Sample: a population of CD138-negative cells sorted from bone marrow. This receptor was obtained from a donor aged 40 or older with multiple myeloma. The chain carries TRBV21-1 and TRBJ1-5. TRBV21-1 is reported as a pseudogene. CDR3 nucleotide sequence: TGTGCCAGCAGCAAAGCGCTTTGTACAGGCAATCAGCCCCAGCATTTT. Translated: CASSKALCTGNQPQHF.